The entry below describes one TCR beta chain. The antigen is undetermined. Looked up from germline, CDR1 is LNHDA and CDR2 is SQIVND (reference sequence). This CDR3 region has 17 residues. V lost 5 bases and J lost 0, with 17 bases in between. This record belongs to a study of T cells in localized non-small cell lung cancer. The study's findings and limits: Heterogeneity cannot be ruled out, as sequencing used one tumor region only.

Sequencing was performed with immunoSEQ multiplex PCR; in TCRdb, only in-frame clones are kept and a portion is missing. The profile shows 3,000 to 4,500 clones, just over 30% of them singletons. This material consisted of normal lung tissue next to the tumor, taken before any cancer treatment. This chain links TRBV19 with TRBJ2-1; TRBD1 is a possible D gene (6 bases). The sequence came from an older male donor with stage III lung adenocarcinoma. This CDR3 reads CASSLWTASISYNEQFF. The CDR3 DNA reads TGTGCCAGTAGTTTATGGACAGCCTCGATCTCCTACAATGAGCAGTTCTTC.